The present entry profiles one T cell receptor beta chain with its context. The antigen remains undetermined. The assay was immunoSEQ multiplex PCR, and TCRdb's table has in-frame clones only and misses some. The table records roughly 20,000 clones, around 83% of them present only once. The CDR3 covers 14 residues. The germline V and J ends were trimmed by 4 bases and 5 bases, with 14 bases remaining between them. Germline V gives CDR1 MNHEY, CDR2 SVGAGI. This specimen belongs to a study of T cells in narcolepsy. Study-wide results and caveats: No autoreactive T cell clone sequences appeared in some memory CD4+ repertoires. HCRT-specific and TRIB2-specific autoreactive clonotypes appeared among same-patient CSF and blood CD4+ clonotypes. Reportedly, autoreactive clonotypes were serially detected in patients' blood but not controls'.

The sequence was collected from a human donor in good health. The material sequenced was memory (CD45RA-) CD4+ T cells from blood. The rearrangement joins TRBV6-5 to TRBJ1-2; D gene uncertain. This chain's CDR3 is CASSSLDRSYGYTF. CDR3 sequence (DNA): TGTGCCAGCAGTTCCCTGGACCGCTCATATGGCTACACCTTC.